The present entry profiles one T cell receptor beta chain with its context. This sample is part of a study of regulatory T cells in long-lasting Graves disease. Construction of the TCR beta libraries employed iRepertoire HTBI primers in conjunction with Arm-PCR of CDR3 regions. TCRdb recomputed calls from the multiplex PCR reads with MiXCR, one row per CDR3 protein. Of approximately 400,000 distinct CDR3 sequences in the sample, about 23% are singletons; the top ten hold 25% to 35%. This CDR3 has 16 residues. Germline trimming cut 1 base from V and 0 bases from J; bases unmatched to any gene: 9. The V gene's germline CDR1 is SQVTM and CDR2 ANQGSEA. Time point noted: persistent/refractory GD, antithyroid drugs over 5 years with positive TRAb. Researchers made the TCR library from RNA that was extracted from PBMCs.

The specimen was peripheral blood mononuclear cells (PBMCs), collected when the disease was refractory, from a patient treated with antithyroid drugs. V usage is TRBV29-1 and J usage is TRBJ2-7; TRBD2 agrees at 7 bases. The receptor was isolated from a woman in her thirties or forties with Graves disease. The CDR3 coding sequence is TGCAGCGTTGAAGCCGGGGAGGGGTCAAGCTCCTACGAGCAGTACTTC. It is translated as CSVEAGEGSSSYEQYF.